A few counts support the clone carrying this T cell receptor beta chain. These data belong to a study of spatial heterogeneity in lung cancer. This CDR3 spans 14 amino acids. Germline-derived CDR1 and CDR2 are DFQATT and SNEGSKA (reference sequence). The trim removed 2 bases at V and 6 bases at J, leaving 8 bases unmatched. Time point reported: sample taken at primary tumor resection. Unsorted samples of tumor, nontumor lung or frozen PBMC had their whole RNA sequenced. The donors comprised approximately 75 untreated early-stage non-small cell lung cancer patients. TCRdb ran MiXCR on the 5' RACE reads and lists one entry per CDR3 protein. Counted here are tens of thousands of distinct CDR3 sequences, around 12% occurring once; the ten biggest clones make up about two fifths.

This chain connects TRBV20-1 to TRBJ2-3, with 7 bases aligning to TRBD2. The sequenced sample was PBMCs, obtained at surgery. This clonotype was sampled from a male donor with early-stage non-small cell lung cancer. CDR3: CSARRGGRSDTQYF. CDR3 coding DNA: TGCAGTGCTAGAAGGGGCGGGAGATCGGATACGCAGTATTTT.